This T cell receptor (beta chain) was recovered during a study of blood T cell repertoires in COVID-19. The participants were between roughly 18 and 100 years old and came from about two dozen US areas. Assignments of participants to cohorts depended upon their own reported clinical history. Symptom resolution, clearance, or two negative PCRs marked the recovered donors of Cohort 3. Trimming left V 5 bases short and J 6 bases short, with 13 bases between. This CDR3 contains 13 residues. The germline V gene encodes CDR1 SEHNR and CDR2 FQNEAQ (reference sequence). The data were produced by immunoSEQ multiplex PCR, yet TCRdb's version contains in-frame clones alone and is incomplete. The table shows 110,000 to 150,000 clones, with about nine tenths occurring only once.

This sequence joins TRBV7-9 and TRBJ1-2; D is undetermined. Sequencing was done on a sample of PBMCs or T cells enriched from blood (not recorded which). This receptor was obtained from a middle-aged man who had recovered from COVID-19. The CDR3 DNA is TGTGCCAGCAGCCCCGCGAATATGGATGGCTACACCTTC. Amino acids: CASSPANMDGYTF.